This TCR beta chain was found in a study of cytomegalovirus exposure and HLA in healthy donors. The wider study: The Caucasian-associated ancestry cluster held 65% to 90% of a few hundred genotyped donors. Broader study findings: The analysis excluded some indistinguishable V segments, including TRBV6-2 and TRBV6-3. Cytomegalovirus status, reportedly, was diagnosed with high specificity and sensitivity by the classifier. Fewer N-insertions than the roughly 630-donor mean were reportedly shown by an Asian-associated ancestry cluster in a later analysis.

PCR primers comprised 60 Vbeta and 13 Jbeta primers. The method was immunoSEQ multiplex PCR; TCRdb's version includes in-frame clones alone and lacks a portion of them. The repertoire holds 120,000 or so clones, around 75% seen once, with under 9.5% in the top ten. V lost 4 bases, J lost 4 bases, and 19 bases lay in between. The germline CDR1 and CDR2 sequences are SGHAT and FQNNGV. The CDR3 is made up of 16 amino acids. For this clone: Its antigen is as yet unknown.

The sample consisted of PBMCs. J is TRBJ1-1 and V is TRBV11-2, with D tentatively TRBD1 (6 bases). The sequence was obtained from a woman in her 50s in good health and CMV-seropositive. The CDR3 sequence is CASSSPLGRGFTEAFF. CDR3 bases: TGTGCCAGCAGCTCCCCTCTGGGCAGGGGATTCACTGAAGCTTTCTTT.